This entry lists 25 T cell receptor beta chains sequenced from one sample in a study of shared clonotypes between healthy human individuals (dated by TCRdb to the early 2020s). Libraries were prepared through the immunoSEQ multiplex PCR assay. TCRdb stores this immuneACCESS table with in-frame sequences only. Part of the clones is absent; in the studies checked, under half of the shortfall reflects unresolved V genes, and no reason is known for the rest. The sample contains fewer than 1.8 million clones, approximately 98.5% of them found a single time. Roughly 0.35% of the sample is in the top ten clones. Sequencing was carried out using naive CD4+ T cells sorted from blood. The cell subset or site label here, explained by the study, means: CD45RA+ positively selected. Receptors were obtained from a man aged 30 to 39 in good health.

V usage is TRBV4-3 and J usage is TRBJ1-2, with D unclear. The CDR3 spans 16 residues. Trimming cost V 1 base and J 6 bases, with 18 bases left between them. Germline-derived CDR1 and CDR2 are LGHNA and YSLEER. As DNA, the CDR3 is TGCGCCAGCAGCCAAGGAATTCCAGGATCCGGGGATGGCTACACCTTC. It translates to CASSQGIPGSGDGYTF.

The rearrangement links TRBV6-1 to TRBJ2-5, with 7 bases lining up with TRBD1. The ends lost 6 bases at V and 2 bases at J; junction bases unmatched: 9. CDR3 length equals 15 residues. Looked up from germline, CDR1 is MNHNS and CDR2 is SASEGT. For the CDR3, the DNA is TGTGCCAGCAGAAGACAGGGTTTGGGGCAAGAGACCCAGTACTTC. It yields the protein CASRRQGLGQETQYF.

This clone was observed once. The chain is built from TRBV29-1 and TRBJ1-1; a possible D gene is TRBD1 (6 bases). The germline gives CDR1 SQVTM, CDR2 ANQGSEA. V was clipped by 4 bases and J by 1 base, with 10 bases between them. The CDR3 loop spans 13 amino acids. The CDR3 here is CSVAGGRNTEAFF. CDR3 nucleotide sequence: TGCAGCGTTGCTGGGGGCCGGAACACTGAAGCTTTCTTT.

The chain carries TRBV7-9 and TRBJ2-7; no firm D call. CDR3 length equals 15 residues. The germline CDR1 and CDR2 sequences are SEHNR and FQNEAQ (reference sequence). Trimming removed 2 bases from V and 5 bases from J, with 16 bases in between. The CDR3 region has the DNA TGTGCCAGCAGCTTACCTCACCCGGATTCCCACGAGCAGTACTTC. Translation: CASSLPHPDSHEQYF.

CDR3 sequence reads: CASSLSDALGPAPYEQYF. CDR3 nucleotides: TGTGCCAGCAGTTTATCCGACGCCTTGGGACCGGCACCTTACGAGCAGTACTTC. V usage is TRBV27 and J usage is TRBJ2-7; TRBD1 or TRBD2 may be the D gene (5 bases each). The V end lost 0 bases, the J end lost 4 bases, and 22 bases lay between the germline ends. This CDR3 is built from 18 residues. Germline V gives CDR1 MNHEY, CDR2 SMNVEV (reference sequence).

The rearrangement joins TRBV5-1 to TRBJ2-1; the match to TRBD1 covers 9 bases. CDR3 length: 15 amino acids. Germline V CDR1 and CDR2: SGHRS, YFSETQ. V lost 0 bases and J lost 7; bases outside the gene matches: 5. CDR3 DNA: TGCGCCAGCAGCTTGGGGGACAGGGCTCGAAATGAGCAGTTCTTC. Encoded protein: CASSLGDRARNEQFF.

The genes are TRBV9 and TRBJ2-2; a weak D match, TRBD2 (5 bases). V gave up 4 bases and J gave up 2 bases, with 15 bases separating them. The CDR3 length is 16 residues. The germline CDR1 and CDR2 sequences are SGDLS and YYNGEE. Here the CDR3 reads CASSFTDGGNTGELFF. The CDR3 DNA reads TGTGCCAGCAGCTTCACCGACGGAGGCAACACCGGGGAGCTGTTTTTT.

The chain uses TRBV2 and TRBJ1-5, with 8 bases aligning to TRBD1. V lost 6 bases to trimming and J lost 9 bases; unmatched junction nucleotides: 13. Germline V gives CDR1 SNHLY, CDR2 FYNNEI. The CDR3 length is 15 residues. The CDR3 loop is CASRGEGQESRPQHF. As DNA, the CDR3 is TGTGCCAGCAGGGGCGAGGGACAGGAGTCTCGGCCCCAGCATTTT.

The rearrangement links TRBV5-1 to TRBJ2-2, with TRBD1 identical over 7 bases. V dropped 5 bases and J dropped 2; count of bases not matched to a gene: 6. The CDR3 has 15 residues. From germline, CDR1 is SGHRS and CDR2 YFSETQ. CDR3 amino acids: CASRSTGHNTGELFF. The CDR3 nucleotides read TGCGCCAGCAGATCGACAGGGCACAACACCGGGGAGCTGTTTTTT.

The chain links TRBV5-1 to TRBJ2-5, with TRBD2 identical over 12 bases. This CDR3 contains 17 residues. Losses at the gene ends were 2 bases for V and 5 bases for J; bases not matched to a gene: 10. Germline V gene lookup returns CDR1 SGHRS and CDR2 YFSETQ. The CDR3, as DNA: TGCGCCAGCAGCTTCACTAGCGGGAGGCCGTCCGGGGAGACCCAGTACTTC. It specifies CASSFTSGRPSGETQYF. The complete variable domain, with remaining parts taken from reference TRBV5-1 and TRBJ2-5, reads KAGVTQTPRYLIKTRGQQVTLSCSPISGHRSVSWYQQTPGQGLQFLFEYFSETQRNKGNFPGRFSGRQFSNSRSEMNVSTLELGDSALYLCASSFTSGRPSGETQYFGPGTRLLVL.

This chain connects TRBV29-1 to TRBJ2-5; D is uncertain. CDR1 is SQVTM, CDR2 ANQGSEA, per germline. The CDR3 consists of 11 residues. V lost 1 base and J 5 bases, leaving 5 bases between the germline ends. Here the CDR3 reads CSVEGFETQYF. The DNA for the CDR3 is TGCAGCGTTGAAGGTTTCGAGACCCAGTACTTC.

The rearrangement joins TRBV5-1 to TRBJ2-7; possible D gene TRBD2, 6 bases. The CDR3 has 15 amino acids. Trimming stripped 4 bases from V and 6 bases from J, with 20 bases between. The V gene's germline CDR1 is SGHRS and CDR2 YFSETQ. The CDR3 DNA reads TGCGCCAGCAGCCCGGGGGACGGACCACGGGGCGAGCAGTACTTC. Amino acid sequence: CASSPGDGPRGEQYF.

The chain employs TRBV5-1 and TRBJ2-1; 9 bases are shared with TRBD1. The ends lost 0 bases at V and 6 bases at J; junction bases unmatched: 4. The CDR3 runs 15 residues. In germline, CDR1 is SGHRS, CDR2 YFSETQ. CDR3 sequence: CASSLEQGAVNEQFF. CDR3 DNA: TGCGCCAGCAGCTTGGAACAGGGGGCGGTCAATGAGCAGTTCTTC.

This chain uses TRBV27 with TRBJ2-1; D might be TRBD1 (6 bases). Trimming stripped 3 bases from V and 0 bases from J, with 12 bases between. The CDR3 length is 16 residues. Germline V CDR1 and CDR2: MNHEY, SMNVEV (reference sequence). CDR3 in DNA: TGTGCCAGCAGTTTCTCAGGGGTCAGCTCCTACAATGAGCAGTTCTTC. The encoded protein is CASSFSGVSSYNEQFF.

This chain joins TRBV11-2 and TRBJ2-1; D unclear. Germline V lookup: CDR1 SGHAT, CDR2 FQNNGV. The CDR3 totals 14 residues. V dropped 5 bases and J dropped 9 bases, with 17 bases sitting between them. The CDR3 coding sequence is TGTGCCAGCAGCACCCAGCTAGGTAACGTTGAGCAGTTCTTC. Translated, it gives CASSTQLGNVEQFF.

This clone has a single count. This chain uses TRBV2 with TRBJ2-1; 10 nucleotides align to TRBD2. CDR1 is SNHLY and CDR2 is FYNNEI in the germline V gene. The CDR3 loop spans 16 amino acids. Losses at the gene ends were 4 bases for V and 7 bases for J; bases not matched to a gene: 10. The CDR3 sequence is CASSAHLAGGGNEQFF. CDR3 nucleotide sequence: TGTGCCAGCAGTGCTCATTTAGCGGGAGGCGGTAATGAGCAGTTCTTC.

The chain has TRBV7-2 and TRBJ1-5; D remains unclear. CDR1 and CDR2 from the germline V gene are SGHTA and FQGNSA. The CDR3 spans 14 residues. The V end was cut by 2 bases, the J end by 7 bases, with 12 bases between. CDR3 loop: CASSLRAGGQPQHF. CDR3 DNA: TGTGCCAGCAGCTTACGAGCGGGCGGCCAGCCCCAGCATTTT.

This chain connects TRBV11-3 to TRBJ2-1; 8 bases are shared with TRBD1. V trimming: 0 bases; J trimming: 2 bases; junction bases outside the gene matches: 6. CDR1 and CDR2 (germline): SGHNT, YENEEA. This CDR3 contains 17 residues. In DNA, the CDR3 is TGTGCCAGCAGCTTAGATTTGGCAGGGGGCCCCTACAATGAGCAGTTCTTC. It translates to CASSLDLAGGPYNEQFF.

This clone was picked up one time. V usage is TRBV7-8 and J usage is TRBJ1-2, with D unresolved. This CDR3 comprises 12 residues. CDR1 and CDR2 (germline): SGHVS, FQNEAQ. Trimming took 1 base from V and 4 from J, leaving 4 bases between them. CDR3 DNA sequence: TGTGCCAGCAGCTTAGATCGCTATGGCTACACCTTC. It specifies CASSLDRYGYTF. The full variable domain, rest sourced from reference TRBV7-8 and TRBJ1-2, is GAGVSQSPRYKVAKRGQDVALRCDPISGHVSLFWYQQALGQGPEFLTYFQNEAQLDKSGLPSDRFFAERPEGSVSTLKIQRTQQEDSAVYLCASSLDRYGYTFGSGTRLTVV.

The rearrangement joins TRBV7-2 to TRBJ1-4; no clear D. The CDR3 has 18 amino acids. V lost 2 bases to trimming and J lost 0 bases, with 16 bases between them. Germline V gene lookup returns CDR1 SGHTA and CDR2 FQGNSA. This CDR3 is CASSLSLVWGATNEKLFF. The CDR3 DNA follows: TGTGCCAGCAGCTTATCATTGGTCTGGGGTGCAACTAATGAAAAACTGTTTTTT.

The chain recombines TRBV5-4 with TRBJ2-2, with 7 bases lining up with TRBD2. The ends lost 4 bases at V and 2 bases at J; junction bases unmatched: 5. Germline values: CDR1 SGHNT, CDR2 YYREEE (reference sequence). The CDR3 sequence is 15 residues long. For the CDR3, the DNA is TGTGCCAGCAGCACTCCGGGACTAAACACCGGGGAGCTGTTTTTT. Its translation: CASSTPGLNTGELFF.

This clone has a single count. CDR3 DNA: TGTGCCAGCAGTTCGACAGGGCCGCCACAAGAGACCCAGTACTTC. As protein: CASSSTGPPQETQYF. The chain couples TRBV28 to TRBJ2-5; 7 positions match TRBD1. Trimming took 4 bases from V and 2 from J; bases not matched to a gene: 7. CDR1 is MDHEN, CDR2 SYDVKM, per germline. The CDR3 contains 15 residues.

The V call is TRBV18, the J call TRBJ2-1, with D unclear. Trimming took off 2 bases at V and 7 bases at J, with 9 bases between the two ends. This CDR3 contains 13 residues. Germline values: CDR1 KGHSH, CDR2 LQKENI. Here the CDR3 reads CASSPFTENEQFF. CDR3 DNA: TGTGCCAGCTCACCATTCACGGAAAATGAGCAGTTCTTC.

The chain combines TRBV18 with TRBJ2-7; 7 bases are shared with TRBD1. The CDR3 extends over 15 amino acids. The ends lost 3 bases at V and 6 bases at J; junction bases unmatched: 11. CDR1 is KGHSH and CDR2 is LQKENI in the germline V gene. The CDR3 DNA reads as TGTGCCAGCTCACCTAAGACAGGGCCGAGGGGCGAGCAGTACTTC. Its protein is CASSPKTGPRGEQYF.

CDR3 nucleotide sequence: TGTGCCAGCAGTTTAAGGTCTAGACAAAGCAACACCGGGGAGCTGTTTTTT. Translating it yields CASSLRSRQSNTGELFF. This chain uses TRBV27 with TRBJ2-2; D call uncertain. Germline V lookup: CDR1 MNHEY, CDR2 SMNVEV (reference sequence). Between the trimmed V and J ends, which lost 2 bases and 2 bases, there was a span of 15 bases. The CDR3 length is 17 residues.